This is a list of T cell receptor beta chains from one sample in a study of CD8+ T cells in alopecia areata. Profiled with immunoSEQ multiplex PCR; TCRdb holds only in-frame clones, not every one. Of under 40,000 clones listed, 45% to 55% are singletons. The specimen sequenced was CD4+ Tregs sorted from blood. The source of these receptors is a human donor with alopecia areata. Each CDR3 is given with its conserved first and last residue. D genes are given only for firm matches. Not all rows give a size; the values are once, few, many and, for expanded clones, a class.

j_gene: TRBJ1-1
v_gene: TRBV11-2
abundance: .
d_gene: .
CDR3nt: TGTGCCAGCAGCTTCACACTGACTGAAGCTTTCTTT
CDR3aa: CASSFTLTEAFF

j_gene: TRBJ1-1
v_gene: TRBV29-1
abundance: few
d_gene: .
CDR3nt: TGCAGCGTTGTTTGGGGGAACACTGAAGCTTTCTTT
CDR3aa: CSVVWGNTEAFF

j_gene: TRBJ2-7
v_gene: TRBV7-2
abundance: .
d_gene: .
CDR3nt: TGTGCCAGCAGCCTGGGGCCGGGCCCCTACGAGCAGTACTTC
CDR3aa: CASSLGPGPYEQYF

j_gene: TRBJ2-1
v_gene: TRBV28
abundance: .
d_gene: .
CDR3nt: TGTGCCAGCAGTTCGGGCGGCCCTTCTGGGCAGTTCTTC
CDR3aa: CASSSGGPSGQFF

j_gene: TRBJ2-3
v_gene: TRBV7-8
abundance: .
d_gene: TRBD2
CDR3nt: TGTGCCAGCAGCTTAGCGAGGAGCGGGAGGGTCGCCGATACGCAGTATTTT
CDR3aa: CASSLARSGRVADTQYF

j_gene: TRBJ1-1
v_gene: TRBV7-9
abundance: .
d_gene: .
CDR3nt: TGTGCCAGCAGCTCGGGACGGGGAACTGGGAGCACTGAAGCTTTCTTT
CDR3aa: CASSSGRGTGSTEAFF

j_gene: TRBJ2-1
v_gene: TRBV29-1
abundance: .
d_gene: .
CDR3nt: TGCAGCGTTGCCCGACAGCTATACAATGAGCAGTTCTTC
CDR3aa: CSVARQLYNEQFF

j_gene: TRBJ1-1
v_gene: TRBV4-2
abundance: .
d_gene: .
CDR3nt: TGTGCCAGCAGCCCCACCACCATCTCGGCTGAAGCTTTCTTT
CDR3aa: CASSPTTISAEAFF

j_gene: TRBJ2-4
v_gene: TRBV11-3
abundance: .
d_gene: .
CDR3nt: TGTGCCAGCAGCTTACAGGGCGGAAACATTCAGTACTTC
CDR3aa: CASSLQGGNIQYF

j_gene: TRBJ2-7
v_gene: TRBV5-1
abundance: .
d_gene: .
CDR3nt: TGCGCCAGCGCACTAGGGCCGAGCTCCTACGAGCAGTACTTC
CDR3aa: CASALGPSSYEQYF

j_gene: TRBJ2-5
v_gene: TRBV7-2
abundance: .
d_gene: .
CDR3nt: TGTGCCAGCAGCCAACGTCAAACCCAGTACTTC
CDR3aa: CASSQRQTQYF

j_gene: TRBJ1-2
v_gene: TRBV19
abundance: .
d_gene: .
CDR3nt: TGTGCCAGTAGTAGCCCTTTCCCGGGAGGTGGCTACACCTTC
CDR3aa: CASSSPFPGGGYTF

j_gene: TRBJ2-5
v_gene: TRBV30
abundance: .
d_gene: TRBD2
CDR3nt: TGTGCCGCTCCTGGGGCGGGAGAAGAGACCCAGTACTTC
CDR3aa: CAAPGAGEETQYF

j_gene: TRBJ2-7
v_gene: TRBV7-2
abundance: .
d_gene: TRBD1
CDR3nt: TGTGCCAGCAGCGCGTCTCGACAGGGGGACGAGCAGTACTTC
CDR3aa: CASSASRQGDEQYF

j_gene: TRBJ2-3
v_gene: TRBV4-2
abundance: .
d_gene: .
CDR3nt: TGTGCCAGCAGCCAGGCTAACACAGATACGCAGTATTTT
CDR3aa: CASSQANTDTQYF

j_gene: TRBJ1-2
v_gene: TRBV29-1
abundance: .
d_gene: TRBD1
CDR3nt: TGCGGCGTTTGGGTCGGACAGGGCCGGACATATGGCTACACCTTC
CDR3aa: CGVWVGQGRTYGYTF

j_gene: TRBJ1-2
v_gene: TRBV7-2
abundance: .
d_gene: .
CDR3nt: TGTGCCAGCAGCTTACGACACTATGGCTACACCTTC
CDR3aa: CASSLRHYGYTF

j_gene: TRBJ2-5
v_gene: TRBV19
abundance: .
d_gene: .
CDR3nt: TGTGCCAGTAGTATTAGTACCAGGTTTCCGCCGTACCAAGAGACCCAGTACTTC
CDR3aa: CASSISTRFPPYQETQYF

j_gene: TRBJ2-5
v_gene: TRBV29-1
abundance: few
d_gene: .
CDR3nt: TGCAGCGTTGATAGGGATTCCCGAGGGACCCAGTACTTC
CDR3aa: CSVDRDSRGTQYF

j_gene: TRBJ2-6
v_gene: TRBV5-4
abundance: .
d_gene: .
CDR3nt: TGTGCCAGCAGCTTGCATCCAGGGCAAGCCGGGGCCAACGTCCTGACTTTC
CDR3aa: CASSLHPGQAGANVLTF

j_gene: TRBJ2-2
v_gene: TRBV19
abundance: .
d_gene: TRBD1
CDR3nt: TGTGCCAGTAGTCCACAGGGGGCCAAGAACACCGGGGAGCTGTTTTTT
CDR3aa: CASSPQGAKNTGELFF

j_gene: TRBJ2-3
v_gene: TRBV5-1
abundance: .
d_gene: .
CDR3nt: TGCGCCAGCAGCCGCCAAGGCGAGGGAGATACGCAGTATTTT
CDR3aa: CASSRQGEGDTQYF

j_gene: TRBJ2-5
v_gene: TRBV5-1
abundance: .
d_gene: .
CDR3nt: TGCGCCAGCAGGGAGGGGTTCCAAGAGACCCAGTACTTC
CDR3aa: CASREGFQETQYF

j_gene: TRBJ2-7
v_gene: TRBV19
abundance: few
d_gene: .
CDR3nt: TGTGCCAGTAGCGTTGACCCGAGCTCCTACGAGCAGTACTTC
CDR3aa: CASSVDPSSYEQYF

j_gene: TRBJ2-6
v_gene: TRBV6-6
abundance: .
d_gene: .
CDR3nt: TGTGCCAGCGTCCCGCACCGCTCTGGGGCCAACGTCCTGACTTTC
CDR3aa: CASVPHRSGANVLTF

j_gene: TRBJ1-1
v_gene: TRBV7-9
abundance: .
d_gene: .
CDR3nt: TGTGCCAGCAGCCCCCTGAACACTGAAGCTTTCTTT
CDR3aa: CASSPLNTEAFF

j_gene: TRBJ1-4
v_gene: TRBV9
abundance: .
d_gene: .
CDR3nt: TGTGCCAGCAGCGCTCGATTTGAGGGCGATGAAAAACTGTTTTTT
CDR3aa: CASSARFEGDEKLFF

j_gene: TRBJ2-7
v_gene: TRBV18
abundance: .
d_gene: .
CDR3nt: TGTGCCAGCTCTTCAAGGACCGCGGACGAGCAGTACTTC
CDR3aa: CASSSRTADEQYF

j_gene: TRBJ1-4
v_gene: TRBV2
abundance: few
d_gene: TRBD1
CDR3nt: TGTGCCAGCAGTGAAACGGGACAGGGTGTCGAAAAACTGTTTTTT
CDR3aa: CASSETGQGVEKLFF

j_gene: TRBJ2-5
v_gene: TRBV4-2
abundance: once
d_gene: .
CDR3nt: TGTGCCAGCAGCCAAGCGACGCGACAAGAGACCCAGTACTTC
CDR3aa: CASSQATRQETQYF

j_gene: TRBJ2-1
v_gene: TRBV11-2
abundance: .
d_gene: .
CDR3nt: TGTGCCAGCAGCTTAGAGGGATTCCCTTACAATGAGCAGTTCTTC
CDR3aa: CASSLEGFPYNEQFF

j_gene: TRBJ1-1
v_gene: TRBV30
abundance: .
d_gene: .
CDR3nt: TGTGCCTGGAGGAAGGGACACGGGATGAACACTGAAGCTTTCTTT
CDR3aa: CAWRKGHGMNTEAFF

j_gene: TRBJ1-2
v_gene: TRBV5-1
abundance: .
d_gene: .
CDR3nt: TGCGCCAGCAGCTTGGTATCTGGGGTTGGCTACACCTTC
CDR3aa: CASSLVSGVGYTF

j_gene: TRBJ2-1
v_gene: TRBV27
abundance: .
d_gene: .
CDR3nt: TGTGCCAGCAGTTTATACAGGGTGGGAAACAATGAGCAGTTCTTC
CDR3aa: CASSLYRVGNNEQFF

j_gene: TRBJ2-7
v_gene: TRBV29-1
abundance: .
d_gene: .
CDR3nt: TGCAGCGTTGCCCTAGGGACCCTCCTCTACGAGCAGTACTTC
CDR3aa: CSVALGTLLYEQYF

j_gene: TRBJ1-1
v_gene: TRBV7-3
abundance: few
d_gene: .
CDR3nt: TGTGCCAGCAGCTTAATGGAGAACACTGAAGCTTTCTTT
CDR3aa: CASSLMENTEAFF

j_gene: TRBJ2-1
v_gene: TRBV6-1
abundance: few
d_gene: .
CDR3nt: TGTGCCAGCAGATCTAGCCGAAGCTCCTACAATGAGCAGTTCTTC
CDR3aa: CASRSSRSSYNEQFF

j_gene: TRBJ2-7
v_gene: TRBV4-2
abundance: once
d_gene: .
CDR3nt: TGTGCCAGCAGCCAGCCTGGGACGCCGTCCTACGAGCAGTACTTC
CDR3aa: CASSQPGTPSYEQYF

j_gene: TRBJ2-1
v_gene: TRBV27
abundance: .
d_gene: .
CDR3nt: TGTGCCAGCAGTTCCTTAGGGGGGAGACAATACAATGAGCAGTTCTTC
CDR3aa: CASSSLGGRQYNEQFF